This T cell receptor (beta chain) came from a study of CD8+ T cells in alopecia areata. Study-wide background: Among treated patients, oral tofacitinib was administered at 5 to 10 mg twice daily.

Regarding treatment: oral pan-JAK inhibitor, 5-10 mg twice daily. After isolation, RNA underwent reverse transcription to generate cDNA as the sequencing template. Sequenced by immunoSEQ multiplex PCR; TCRdb stores in-frame clones only, minus some. The profile shows 150,000 to 200,000 clones, roughly 70% of them singletons. This clone was counted a few times. What it recognizes is unknown. Overall study findings and caveats: Scalp samples also yield sequences from resident alphabeta T cells of normal skin. One nonresponder leaves baseline CD8+ expansion's link to response uncertain.

Per the germline V gene, CDR1 is SGHNT and CDR2 is YYREEE (reference sequence). The CDR3 has 16 amino acids. The trim removed 3 bases at V and 8 bases at J, leaving 12 bases unmatched. The sequences come from CD4+ T cells sorted from blood, collected around week 50, from a patient treated with tofacitinib. The receptor was isolated from a human donor with alopecia areata. The chain employs TRBV5-4 and TRBJ2-1; the match to TRBD2 covers 9 bases. DNA for the CDR3: TGTGCCAGCAGCTCGCCTTTAGCGGGGGTAGGCGATGAGCAGTTCTTC. Its translation is CASSSPLAGVGDEQFF. The full variable domain, with the rest looked up from reference TRBV5-4 and TRBJ2-1, is ETGVTQSPTHLIKTRGQQVTLRCSSQSGHNTVSWYQQALGQGPQFIFQYYREEENGRGNFPPRFSGLQFPNYSSELNVNALELDDSALYLCASSSPLAGVGDEQFFGPGTRLTVL.